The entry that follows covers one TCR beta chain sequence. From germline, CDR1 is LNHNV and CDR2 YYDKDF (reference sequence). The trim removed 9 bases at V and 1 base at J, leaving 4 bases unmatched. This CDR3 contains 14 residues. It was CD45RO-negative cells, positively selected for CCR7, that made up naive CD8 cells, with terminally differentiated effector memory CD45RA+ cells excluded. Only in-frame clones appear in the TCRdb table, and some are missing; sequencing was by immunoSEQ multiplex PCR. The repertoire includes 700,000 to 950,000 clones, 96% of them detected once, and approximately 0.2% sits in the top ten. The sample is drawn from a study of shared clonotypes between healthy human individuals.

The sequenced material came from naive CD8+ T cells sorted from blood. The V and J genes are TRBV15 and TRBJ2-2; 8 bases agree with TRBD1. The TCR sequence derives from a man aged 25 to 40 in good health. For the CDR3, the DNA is TGTGCCACACAGGGGGATCGGAACACCGGGGAGCTGTTTTTT. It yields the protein CATQGDRNTGELFF.